Following are 21 T cell receptor beta chains from one sample sequenced in a study of post-analysis software for immune sequencing data. Included in the TCR beta cDNA libraries were unique molecular identifiers. MiXCR, run by TCRdb on the PCR reads, gives a single entry per CDR3 protein. The repertoire holds 150,000 to 200,000 distinct CDR3 sequences, with around 36% as singletons. Sequenced material: blood, taken after autologous hematopoietic stem cell transplantation. The origin of the receptors is a girl aged 5-17 years with multiple sclerosis.

The chain joins TRBV15 to TRBJ1-1; 9 nucleotides agree with TRBD1. The germline V gene has CDR1 LNHNV and CDR2 YYDKDF (reference sequence). J was trimmed by 4 bases and V by 5 bases; bases with no gene match: 2. CDR3 size: 13 residues. The CDR3 nucleotides read TGTGCCACCAGCGGGACAGGGAGCACTGAAGCTTTCTTT. This encodes CATSGTGSTEAFF.

This clonotype was detected only a few times. The rearrangement uses TRBV28 and TRBJ2-1; D uncertain. Germline values: CDR1 MDHEN, CDR2 SYDVKM. Trimming removed 4 bases from V and 8 bases from J, with 12 bases in between. The CDR3 loop spans 13 amino acids. CDR3 region: CASSWGGRDEQFF. The CDR3 DNA reads TGTGCCAGCAGTTGGGGTGGAAGGGATGAGCAGTTCTTC.

This chain connects TRBV28 to TRBJ2-3, with 8 bases matching TRBD2. V shed 8 bases, J shed 3 bases, and the junction held 10 bases outside the gene matches. CDR1 MDHEN and CDR2 SYDVKM come from the germline V gene. The CDR3 spans 15 residues. The DNA for the CDR3 is TGTGCCAGCGCAGTAGCGGGGAGGTTTACAGATACGCAGTATTTT. It yields the protein CASAVAGRFTDTQYF.

This clonotype showed up just a few times. The chain is built from TRBV25-1 and TRBJ2-4; 7 nucleotides match TRBD1. TRBJ2-7 matches the DNA end more closely, so the J call is doubtful. Germline CDR1 and CDR2: MGHDK and SYGVNS. The CDR3 runs to 13 residues. CDR3 sequence: CASRRGTDYEQYF. For the CDR3, the DNA is TGTGCCAGCAGGAGGGGGACAGACTACGAGCAGTACTTC.

This clonotype was picked up a small number of times. The chain carries TRBV5-1 and TRBJ2-5; D remains unclear. The CDR3 covers 14 residues. The germline V gene has CDR1 SGHRS and CDR2 YFSETQ. The V and J ends lost 2 bases and 4 bases respectively, with 12 bases between them. The DNA for the CDR3 is TGCGCCAGCAGCTTTGGACCCACGGGAGAGACCCAGTACTTC. This encodes CASSFGPTGETQYF.

The rearrangement links TRBV27 to TRBJ1-1; D not resolved. Germline CDR1 is MNHEY and CDR2 is SMNVEV (reference sequence). This CDR3 has 15 amino acids. V shed 2 bases and J shed 1 base, with 11 bases lying between them. In DNA form, the CDR3 reads TGTGCCAGCAGTTTAAGAGGTATTCGGAACACTGAAGCTTTCTTT. It encodes CASSLRGIRNTEAFF.

The gene calls are TRBV5-1 and TRBJ2-5; D call uncertain. From germline, CDR1 is SGHRS and CDR2 YFSETQ. This CDR3 region has 12 residues. V lost 4 bases to trimming and J lost 4 bases, with 8 bases between them. The CDR3 region is CASSDSLETQYF. The CDR3 DNA sequence: TGCGCCAGCAGCGACTCATTAGAGACCCAGTACTTC.

The gene calls are TRBV12-3 or TRBV12-4 and TRBJ2-3; the match to TRBD2 covers 14 bases. J lost 6 bases, V lost 3 bases, and 2 bases had no gene match. The CDR3 runs 15 residues. The CDR3 coding sequence is TGTGCCAGCAGTTTGGGACTAGCGGGAGCGGATACGCAGTATTTT. Translation: CASSLGLAGADTQYF.

In nucleotides, the CDR3 is TGCGCCAGCAGCCAAGATTTGGTGTCTACGGACGGCGGGCACGAGCAGTACTTC. As protein: CASSQDLVSTDGGHEQYF. V is TRBV4-1 and J is TRBJ2-7, with D tentatively TRBD2 (5 bases). In germline, CDR1 is MGHRA, CDR2 YSYEKL. Trimming stripped 0 bases from V and 5 bases from J, with 23 bases between. There are 18 residues in the CDR3.

In this sample, this clonotype turned up a few times. V and J are TRBV10-3 and TRBJ1-4, with 11 positions matching TRBD1. CDR1 is ENHRY and CDR2 is SYGVKD in the germline V gene. This CDR3 comprises 13 residues. Trimming at V came to 10 bases and at J to 6 bases, leaving 4 bases not matched to a gene. Here the CDR3 reads CATAGQGDEKLFF. The CDR3 nucleotides read TGTGCCACGGCGGGACAGGGGGATGAAAAACTGTTTTTT.

This chain connects TRBV29-1 to TRBJ2-7; TRBD1 matches at 10 bases. Looked up from germline, CDR1 is SQVTM and CDR2 is ANQGSEA. The CDR3 has 15 amino acids. J gave up 2 bases and V 2 bases, and 6 bases lay outside the gene matches. Here the CDR3 reads CSVELGQGLPYEQYF. The CDR3 DNA is TGCAGCGTTGAATTGGGACAGGGGTTACCCTACGAGCAGTACTTC.

This clonotype was counted only a few times. The chain recombines TRBV11-2 with TRBJ2-2; D not resolved. V was shortened by 0 bases and J by 5 bases, with 10 bases between the two germline ends. In germline, CDR1 is SGHAT, CDR2 FQNNGV. The CDR3 loop spans 15 amino acids. Here the CDR3 DNA reads TGTGCCAGCAGCTTAGACTCACCCCAGACCGGGGAGCTGTTTTTT. Amino acids: CASSLDSPQTGELFF.

Remarks on this clonotype: A read error is possible here, since a much larger clone lies one base away. The chain uses TRBV20-1 and TRBJ2-4; 7 bases match TRBD1. The end of the DNA aligns better with TRBJ2-7, so the J call may be wrong. The CDR3 has 15 amino acids. Germline V gene data show CDR1 as DFQATT and CDR2 as SNEGSKA (reference sequence). The CDR3 loop reads CSARDRDSPCYEQYF. The DNA of the CDR3 is TGCAGTGCTAGAGACCGGGACAGCCCCTGCTACGAGCAGTACTTC.

This clonotype was found a few times. This sequence joins TRBV6-5 and TRBJ1-5, with 8 bases aligning to TRBD1. The germline gives CDR1 MNHEY, CDR2 SVGAGI. With V trimmed by 6 bases and J by 2 bases, 9 bases remained unmatched. This CDR3 has 16 amino acids. DNA of the CDR3: TGTGCCAGCAGCAATAGCGGACAGGGAGGCAATCAGCCCCAGCATTTT. Protein sequence: CASSNSGQGGNQPQHF.

The chain joins TRBV27 to TRBJ2-7; TRBD1 matches 9 bases. The V gene end was trimmed by 2 bases and the J gene end by 3 bases; junction bases not matched to a gene: 5. Germline V CDR1 and CDR2: MNHEY, SMNVEV (reference sequence). The CDR3 is made up of 15 amino acids. CDR3 loop: CASSLTGGGGYEQYF. The CDR3 nucleotides are TGTGCCAGCAGTTTAACAGGGGGCGGGGGCTACGAGCAGTACTTC.

As regards this clonotype: A single base separates this from a much larger clone, so it may be a read error. The chain uses TRBV7-7 and TRBJ2-5, with D maybe TRBD2 (5 bases). The DNA matches TRBJ2-7 better at its end, which makes the J call doubtful. Germline V gives CDR1 SSHAT, CDR2 FNYEAQ (reference sequence). The CDR3 loop spans 15 amino acids. As DNA, the CDR3 is TGTGCTGGCAGCTTAGGGAGCCTGAGTCACTACGAGCAGTACTTC. It translates to CAGSLGSLSHYEQYF.

The J gene is TRBJ1-2, the V gene TRBV5-4; TRBD1 aligns across 9 bases. This CDR3 has 14 residues. With V trimmed by 4 bases and J by 6 bases, 7 bases remained unmatched. Germline-derived CDR1 and CDR2 are SGHNT and YYREEE (reference sequence). The CDR3 here is CASSTPGQGNGYTF. Here the CDR3 DNA reads TGTGCCAGCAGCACTCCGGGACAGGGCAATGGCTACACCTTC.

This clonotype was found a few times. The chain uses TRBV7-2 and TRBJ2-3; TRBD1 matches 7 bases. Germline loops: CDR1 SGHTA, CDR2 FQGNSA. This CDR3 contains 16 residues. Trimming took 1 base from V and 0 from J; bases not matched to a gene: 4. CDR3 in DNA: TGTGCCAGCAGCTTAGTGGCGACAGGGAGCACAGATACGCAGTATTTT. The encoded protein is CASSLVATGSTDTQYF.

The rearrangement links TRBV29-1 to TRBJ2-3; 9 bases fit TRBD2. This CDR3 is 15 amino acids long. Trimming removed 4 bases from V and 3 bases from J; junction bases left unmatched: 8. CDR1 and CDR2 from the germline V gene are SQVTM and ANQGSEA. The CDR3 DNA reads as TGCAGCGTTGTGGCCCTAGCGGGGTCGACAGATACGCAGTATTTT. Translating gives CSVVALAGSTDTQYF.

This clonotype was detected only a few times. The chain is built from TRBV6-1 and TRBJ1-2; D unclear. The CDR3 runs 13 residues. CDR1 is MNHNS, CDR2 SASEGT, per germline. Between the trimmed V and J ends, which lost 3 bases and 2 bases, there was a span of 7 bases. For the CDR3, the DNA is TGTGCCAGCAGTGATCCAGCGAACTATGGCTACACCTTC. Protein sequence: CASSDPANYGYTF.

This chain joins TRBV6-1 and TRBJ1-2; D is possibly TRBD1 (5 bases). The ends were cut back, 2 bases at V and 6 bases at J, with 16 bases in the middle. CDR1 is MNHNS and CDR2 is SASEGT in the germline V gene. There are 15 residues in the CDR3. The CDR3 nucleotides are TGTGCCAGCAGTGAACGTCCCGGGCAGGGTAATGGCTACACCTTC. The encoded protein is CASSERPGQGNGYTF.